Listed here are 22 T cell receptor beta chains from one sample, sequenced in a study of T cell changes during pregnancy in multiple sclerosis. The data were produced by immunoSEQ multiplex PCR, yet TCRdb's version contains in-frame clones alone and is incomplete. Altogether roughly 80,000 clones are present, roughly 93% being singletons, with the ten largest covering 2.5% to 3%. Material: peripheral blood, obtained in the second trimester of pregnancy. The receptors were gathered from a female donor with multiple sclerosis, enrolled in a pregnancy study.

The rearrangement uses TRBV20-1 and TRBJ2-5, with D tentatively TRBD2 (5 bases). CDR1 and CDR2 (germline): DFQATT, SNEGSKA (reference sequence). CDR3 size: 11 residues. Trimming pared 5 bases from V and 5 bases from J, leaving 9 bases between. The CDR3 DNA reads TGCAGTGCTGGAGCGGTGGAGACCCAGTACTTC. Protein product: CSAGAVETQYF.

The V and J genes are TRBV27 and TRBJ2-1; D gene uncertain. Trimming stripped 5 bases from V and 9 bases from J, with 14 bases between. Germline V gene data show CDR1 as MNHEY and CDR2 as SMNVEV (reference sequence). The CDR3 spans 13 residues. CDR3 protein: CASSLVEFGEQFF. The CDR3 nucleotides are TGTGCCAGCAGTCTGGTCGAGTTTGGTGAGCAGTTCTTC.

The rearrangement joins TRBV18 to TRBJ1-6; no reliable D call. The germline CDR1 and CDR2 sequences are KGHSH and LQKENI. This CDR3 has 15 amino acids. V was clipped by 2 bases and J by 5 bases, with 10 bases between them. CDR3 coding DNA: TGTGCCAGCTCACCAGGAGATGGAGATAATTCACCCCTCCACTTT. Its protein is CASSPGDGDNSPLHF.

The chain uses TRBV4-1 and TRBJ2-1, with 12 bases identical to TRBD2. CDR1 and CDR2 from the germline V gene are MGHRA and YSYEKL. The CDR3 has 16 residues. Trimming took 0 bases from V and 4 from J; bases not matched to a gene: 1. The CDR3, as DNA: TGCGCCAGCAGCCAAGACGGACTAGCGGGATACAATGAGCAGTTCTTC. The encoded protein is CASSQDGLAGYNEQFF.

The V and J genes are TRBV30 and TRBJ1-1; 7 bases agree with TRBD1. The J segment lost 3 bases and the V segment lost 4 bases, leaving 5 bases of the junction unmatched. The CDR3 has 13 residues. Germline values: CDR1 GTSNPN, CDR2 SVGIG (reference sequence). This CDR3 is CAWNTGEDTEAFF. In nucleotides, the CDR3 is TGTGCCTGGAATACAGGGGAGGACACTGAAGCTTTCTTT.

V is TRBV5-8 and J is TRBJ2-6; D is possibly TRBD2 (6 bases). The germline gives CDR1 SGHTS, CDR2 YDEGEE. V lost 6 bases to trimming and J lost 0 bases, with 16 bases between them. This CDR3 contains 17 residues. The CDR3 DNA is TGTGCCAGCACCCCCGGCGGGACCTACTCTGGGGCCAACGTCCTGACTTTC. As protein: CASTPGGTYSGANVLTF.

The chain has TRBV30 and TRBJ2-1, with 11 nucleotides matching TRBD2. The germline V gene encodes CDR1 GTSNPN and CDR2 SVGIG (reference sequence). This CDR3 is 16 amino acids long. Trimming removed 3 bases from V and 3 bases from J; junction bases left unmatched: 7. The CDR3 nucleotides read TGTGCCTGGAGATCCCCTGGACTAGCGGGCTACAATGAGCAGTTCTTC. Its translation: CAWRSPGLAGYNEQFF.

The V gene is TRBV6-5, the J gene TRBJ2-7; no reliable D call. The CDR3 totals 11 residues. V was cut by 3 bases and J by 4 bases, with 4 bases left in between. Looked up from germline, CDR1 is MNHEY and CDR2 is SVGAGI. The CDR3, as DNA: TGTGCCAGCAGTTATCTATACGAGCAGTACTTC. Amino acid sequence: CASSYLYEQYF.

CDR3 DNA: TGTGCCAGCAGCAAACCGGACAACAAGAGGCGTTCACCCCTCCACTTT. Residues: CASSKPDNKRRSPLHF. The chain employs TRBV21-1 and TRBJ1-6; the D call in the table, TRBD1, was not verified against the DNA. TRBV21-1 is recorded as a pseudogene. The length of the CDR3 is 16 residues.

This clone was counted a few times. The genes are TRBV7-6 and TRBJ1-4; D perhaps matches TRBD1 (6 bases). CDR1 and CDR2 from the germline V gene are SGHVS and FNYEAQ. This CDR3 has 15 residues. The germline V and J ends were trimmed by 5 bases and 8 bases, with 18 bases remaining between them. The CDR3 DNA sequence: TGTGCCAGCAGCACCCAGGACAGCGAACGGGAAAAACTGTTTTTT. Translated, it gives CASSTQDSEREKLFF.

J is TRBJ2-7 and V is TRBV13, with D possibly matching TRBD1 (5 bases). The germline V gene encodes CDR1 PRHDT and CDR2 FYEKMQ (reference sequence). V lost 0 bases and J 0 bases, leaving 9 bases between the germline ends. This CDR3 spans 15 amino acids. The CDR3 DNA reads as TGTGCCAGCAGCTTAGGAGGGGCAGTCTCCTACGAGCAGTACTTC. Residues: CASSLGGAVSYEQYF.

The chain couples TRBV29-1 to TRBJ1-2, with 9 nucleotides matching TRBD1. The CDR3 has 13 residues. Germline V gives CDR1 SQVTM, CDR2 ANQGSEA. The V and J ends lost 4 bases and 4 bases, in that order; junction bases with no gene match: 4. The CDR3 bases are TGCAGCGTTGCGAACAGGGGGCTCTATGGCTACACCTTC. Translation: CSVANRGLYGYTF.

The genes are TRBV5-6 and TRBJ1-1, with 9 nucleotides matching TRBD1. With V trimmed by 3 bases and J by 1 base, 4 bases remained unmatched. The CDR3 runs to 15 residues. Germline CDR1 reads SGHDT; CDR2 reads YYEEEE. The CDR3: CASSSTTGGNTEAFF. The CDR3 DNA reads as TGTGCCAGCAGCTCGACGACAGGGGGGAACACTGAAGCTTTCTTT.

The chain is built from TRBV15 and TRBJ2-7, with TRBD2 identical over 8 bases. J gave up 3 bases and V 0 bases, and 25 bases lay outside the gene matches. Germline values: CDR1 LNHNV, CDR2 YYDKDF (reference sequence). The CDR3 runs 22 residues. The CDR3 loop is CATSRDIRVTPGWRGAYYEQYF. CDR3 in DNA: TGTGCCACCAGCAGAGATATACGTGTGACACCTGGATGGCGGGGGGCTTACTACGAGCAGTACTTC.

The chain employs TRBV7-2 and TRBJ1-2, with TRBD1 matching over 7 bases. The CDR3 loop spans 15 amino acids. Germline V gene sequence: CDR1 SGHTA, CDR2 FQGNSA. V lost 4 bases to trimming and J lost 3 bases; unmatched junction nucleotides: 8. The CDR3 DNA reads TGTGCCAGCAGCTACCTAGAGGGGGCTTACTATGGCTACACCTTC. This codes for CASSYLEGAYYGYTF.

The chain employs TRBV10-3 and TRBJ1-5; D gene ambiguous. In germline, CDR1 is ENHRY, CDR2 SYGVKD. The CDR3 runs 16 residues. V lost 4 bases and J 3 bases, leaving 16 bases between the germline ends. CDR3 in amino acids: CAISGGGGSINQPQHF. As DNA, the CDR3 is TGTGCCATCAGTGGGGGAGGAGGGTCTATCAATCAGCCCCAGCATTTT.

This chain uses TRBV28 with TRBJ2-3; 8 bases map to TRBD2. J gave up 6 bases and V 4 bases, and 12 bases lay outside the gene matches. Germline loops: CDR1 MDHEN, CDR2 SYDVKM. The CDR3 covers 16 residues. The CDR3, as DNA: TGTGCCAGCAGTTCGCGGGGAGCGGGGGCCCAGGATACGCAGTATTTT. It is translated as CASSSRGAGAQDTQYF.

The chain has TRBV7-9 and TRBJ1-4, with D hard to call. The V gene lost 4 bases and the J gene lost 6 bases, with 12 bases spanning the gap. Germline CDR1 and CDR2: SEHNR and FQNEAQ (reference sequence). The CDR3 is 14 amino acids. The CDR3 region is CASSSRLSDEKLFF. The CDR3 DNA reads as TGTGCCAGCAGCTCCCGACTTTCAGATGAAAAACTGTTTTTT.

The J gene is TRBJ1-5, the V gene TRBV5-1; TRBD1 matches 9 bases. The CDR3 runs 15 residues. J was trimmed by 6 bases and V by 2 bases; bases with no gene match: 6. CDR1 and CDR2 from the germline V gene are SGHRS and YFSETQ. CDR3 nucleotide sequence: TGCGCCAGCAGCTTCGGGACAGGGTCGGGTCAGCCCCAGCATTTT. This codes for CASSFGTGSGQPQHF.

The CDR3 reads CASSMTRVNQPQHF. The DNA of the CDR3 is TGTGCCAGTAGTATGACCCGGGTCAATCAGCCCCAGCATTTT. This rearrangement joins TRBV19 to TRBJ1-5; D not resolved. The CDR3 has 14 residues. The V end was cut by 3 bases, the J end by 3 bases, with 9 bases between. CDR1 is LNHDA and CDR2 is SQIVND in the germline V gene (reference sequence).

The chain carries TRBV13 and TRBJ2-1; 9 bases line up with TRBD1. V lost 7 bases, J lost 4 bases, and 8 bases stayed unmatched. The germline CDR1 and CDR2 sequences are PRHDT and FYEKMQ (reference sequence). There are 15 residues in the CDR3. DNA of the CDR3: TGTGCCAGCACCCCGGGGGGACAGGGTTACAATGAGCAGTTCTTC. Encoded protein: CASTPGGQGYNEQFF.

The genes are TRBV5-4 and TRBJ2-2; 8 bases match TRBD2. Germline V lookup: CDR1 SGHNT, CDR2 YYREEE (reference sequence). V lost 4 bases and J lost 0; bases outside the gene matches: 2. CDR3 length equals 15 residues. The CDR3 here is CASSKGLANTGELFF. The CDR3 DNA sequence: TGTGCCAGCAGCAAGGGACTAGCGAACACCGGGGAGCTGTTTTTT.